The 24 T cell receptor beta chains given below trace back to one sample, sequenced in a study of blood T cells in healthy people across ages. Through a sample-barcoded 5' primer and a J-beta primer mix, a second PCR was run for roughly 6 to 12 cycles. One entry per CDR3 protein results from TCRdb running MiXCR on the 5' RACE reads. In the table there are roughly 500,000 distinct CDR3 sequences, 27% of which are singletons. Sequenced material: blood. These TCRs come from a woman between 70 and 85 years old in good health.

This clonotype has a handful of counts. V usage is TRBV12-3 or TRBV12-4 and J usage is TRBJ1-2; TRBD1 matches 7 bases. The CDR3 is 15 residues long. The J segment lost 4 bases and the V segment lost 7 bases, leaving 12 bases of the junction unmatched. The CDR3 DNA sequence: TGTGCCAGCAAGTCGGGAGGGGGCCTTAGCTATGGCTACACCTTC. This encodes CASKSGGGLSYGYTF.

The chain employs TRBV18 and TRBJ2-5, with D possibly being TRBD2 (5 bases). Germline V gene sequence: CDR1 KGHSH, CDR2 LQKENI. This CDR3 has 17 amino acids. The V end lost 0 bases, the J end lost 2 bases, and 16 bases lay between the germline ends. The CDR3 is CASSPPGSLRAQETQYF. DNA for the CDR3: TGTGCCAGCTCACCACCAGGAAGCCTGAGGGCTCAAGAGACCCAGTACTTC.

This clonotype has a handful of counts. At one boundary the junction diverges from the germline segment, which might be a read error. The chain uses TRBV3-1 and TRBJ2-5; no definite D call. The CDR3 runs to 12 residues. Germline V gene data show CDR1 as LGHDT and CDR2 as YNNKEL (reference sequence). This CDR3 reads CASSLDQEAQYF. The CDR3 DNA reads as TGTGCCAGCAGCCTCGACCAAGAGGCCCAGTACTTC.

This clonotype turned up a few times. V usage is TRBV28 and J usage is TRBJ1-5; D unresolved. V lost 9 bases and J 4 bases, leaving 22 bases between the germline ends. Germline loops: CDR1 MDHEN, CDR2 SYDVKM. CDR3 length: 16 residues. The DNA of the CDR3 is TGTGCCAGTAGCCACCTTAGGGCGGGTAGGAATCAGCCCCAGCATTTT. It specifies CASSHLRAGRNQPQHF.

As to this clonotype: A much bigger clone sits one base away, suggesting this may be a read error. This chain links TRBV27 with TRBJ2-1; 9 bases match TRBD2. Looked up from germline, CDR1 is MNHEY and CDR2 is SMNVEV (reference sequence). CDR3 length: 14 residues. CDR3 bases: TGTGCCAGCATGCGGGGGGGAAACTACAATGGGCAGTTCTTC. This translates into CASMRGGNYNGQFF.

The CDR3: CASRRRGRGGELFF. For the CDR3, the DNA is TGTGCCAGCAGGAGGAGGGGGCGCGGCGGGGAGCTGTTTTTT. V and J are TRBV7-2 and TRBJ2-2; possible D gene TRBD1, 7 bases. Trimming stripped 6 bases from V and 7 bases from J, with 15 bases between. The CDR3 contains 14 residues. The germline V gene has CDR1 SGHTA and CDR2 FQGNSA.

This clonotype was detected a few times. The chain recombines TRBV5-1 with TRBJ2-5, with 9 nucleotides matching TRBD2. Germline V lookup: CDR1 SGHRS, CDR2 YFSETQ. The CDR3 length is 17 residues. Trimming removed 2 bases from V and 5 bases from J; junction bases left unmatched: 13. The chain's CDR3 is CASSFHRSRGGNETQYF. The CDR3 region has the DNA TGCGCCAGCAGCTTTCATAGATCGCGGGGGGGCAACGAGACCCAGTACTTC.

This clonotype turned up a few times. Since the CDR3 does not end with the conserved phenylalanine or tryptophan, this likely comes from a read error. The CDR3 sequence is CSASAGPARGTGLWGPQPQHL. Here the CDR3 DNA reads TGCAGTGCTAGTGCCGGGCCCGCTAGAGGGACAGGGCTCTGGGGGCCTCAGCCCCAGCATCTT. The V gene is TRBV20-1, the J gene TRBJ1-5; 9 positions agree with TRBD1. Germline CDR1 and CDR2: DFQATT and SNEGSKA (reference sequence). V lost 3 bases and J lost 6; bases outside the gene matches: 27. The CDR3 loop spans 21 amino acids.

This clonotype showed up just a few times. The genes are TRBV4-2 and TRBJ2-5, with 7 bases aligning to TRBD2. Germline V gene data show CDR1 as LGHNA and CDR2 as YNFKEQ. The CDR3 loop spans 15 amino acids. With V trimmed by 6 bases and J by 0 bases, 7 bases remained unmatched. The CDR3 region has the DNA TGTGCCAGCAGTCCAAGGGCGGGGGACCAAGAGACCCAGTACTTC. Translated: CASSPRAGDQETQYF.

This clonotype was seen a few times. The V call is TRBV21-1, the J call TRBJ1-1; no check of the table's D call, TRBD1, against the DNA was made. TRBV21-1 is labeled a pseudogene. The length of the CDR3 is 15 residues. The DNA of the CDR3 is TGTGCCAGCAGCAAAGTGGGGGTTGTGGAGACTGAAGCTTTCTTT. Protein product: CASSKVGVVETEAFF.

V usage is TRBV7-9 and J usage is TRBJ2-3; 9 bases agree with TRBD2. This CDR3 region has 17 residues. Germline CDR1 is SEHNR and CDR2 is FQNEAQ (reference sequence). Losses at the gene ends were 4 bases for V and 4 bases for J; bases not matched to a gene: 12. CDR3 sequence reads: CASSSTGTSTGADTQYF. DNA of the CDR3: TGTGCCAGCAGCTCCACCGGGACTAGCACGGGGGCAGATACGCAGTATTTT.

This clonotype has a handful of counts. The chain links TRBV7-3 to TRBJ1-2, with a weak D call TRBD1 (5 bases). The CDR3 totals 15 residues. CDR1 is SGHTA, CDR2 FQGTGA, per germline. V lost 5 bases, J lost 3 bases, and 16 bases lay in between. CDR3 coding DNA: TGTGCCAGCAGCCCCAGGGCCCAAGGGGACTATGGCTACACCTTC. This translates into CASSPRAQGDYGYTF.

A remark on this clonotype: One end of the junction does not line up with germline, which may come from a read error. This chain connects TRBV28 to TRBJ2-3; TRBD2 might be the D (6 bases). CDR3 length equals 15 residues. The germline V gene encodes CDR1 MDHEN and CDR2 SYDVKM. CDR3: CAGSLGGTSTDTQYF. Here the CDR3 DNA reads TGTGCCGGCAGTTTGGGAGGCACTAGCACAGATACGCAGTATTTT.

The chain joins TRBV12-3 or TRBV12-4 to TRBJ2-7, with D tentatively TRBD1 (5 bases). Trimming took 5 bases from V and 3 from J, leaving 14 bases between them. The CDR3 runs 14 residues. The CDR3 is CASSREFDSYEQYF. DNA of the CDR3: TGTGCCAGCAGTCGAGAATTTGACAGCTACGAGCAGTACTTC.

The chain employs TRBV6-2 or TRBV6-3 and TRBJ2-5; tentatively, D is TRBD2 (6 bases). This CDR3 is 16 amino acids long. The V gene lost 7 bases and the J gene lost 3 bases, with 21 bases spanning the gap. The germline V gene has CDR1 MNHEY and CDR2 SVGEGT. The CDR3 is CASNYNGRGGKETQYF. The CDR3 DNA is TGTGCCAGCAACTACAACGGGAGAGGTGGCAAAGAGACCCAGTACTTC.

The chain couples TRBV21-1 to TRBJ1-2; the D call TRBD1 from the table was never checked on the DNA. TRBV21-1 is a pseudogene segment. The CDR3 contains 17 residues. CDR3: CASSKPDREGVGYGYTF. The CDR3 region has the DNA TGTGCCAGCAGCAAACCGGACAGGGAGGGGGTGGGCTATGGCTACACCTTC.

With regard to this clonotype: The junction does not match germline at one end; this may be a read error. V gene TRBV19 combines with J gene TRBJ1-5; weak D call: TRBD1 (6 bases). The CDR3 totals 13 residues. Germline-derived CDR1 and CDR2 are LNHDA and SQIVND (reference sequence). For the CDR3, the DNA is TGTGCCAGTAGTTACAGGGATGATCAACCCCAGCATTTT. Amino acid sequence: CASSYRDDQPQHF. The variable domain in full, completed from reference TRBV19 and TRBJ1-5, reads DGGITQSPKYLFRKEGQNVTLSCEQNLNHDAMYWYRQDPGQGLRLIYYSQIVNDFQKGDIAEGYSVSREKKESFPLTVTSAQKNPTAFYLCASSYRDDQPQHFGDGTRLSIL.

Ten or more counts support this clonotype. J is TRBJ2-1 and V is TRBV18, with TRBD2 identical over 8 bases. Unmatched junction bases numbered 6, after V lost 3 bases and J lost 5 bases. CDR3 size: 15 residues. Germline V gene sequence: CDR1 KGHSH, CDR2 LQKENI. CDR3: CASSPVAGGHNEQFF. In DNA, the CDR3 is TGTGCCAGCTCACCCGTGGCGGGGGGACACAATGAGCAGTTCTTC.

CDR3 residues: CASSSGSGSVGETQYF. The CDR3 DNA reads TGCGCCAGCAGCAGTGGTAGCGGCTCGGTCGGAGAGACCCAGTACTTC. The gene calls are TRBV5-1 and TRBJ2-5; D might be TRBD2 (6 bases). Trimming pared 4 bases from V and 4 bases from J, leaving 20 bases between. Germline V gene sequence: CDR1 SGHRS, CDR2 YFSETQ. The CDR3 runs to 16 residues.

The chain is built from TRBV7-2 and TRBJ2-3; D is perhaps TRBD1 or TRBD2 (7 bases each). The germline V gene encodes CDR1 SGHTA and CDR2 FQGNSA. V lost 6 bases to trimming and J lost 5 bases, with 12 bases between them. The CDR3 extends over 13 amino acids. CDR3 region: CASRQGGRDTQYF. The CDR3 nucleotides read TGTGCCAGCAGGCAGGGGGGGCGAGATACGCAGTATTTT.

The rearrangement links TRBV6-2 or TRBV6-3 to TRBJ2-5; 9 nucleotides agree with TRBD1. CDR3 length: 15 residues. V shed 6 bases and J 5 bases; nucleotides not matched to a gene: 10. CDR1 and CDR2 from the germline V gene are MNHEY and SVGEGT. CDR3 region: CASSRWGQGGETQYF. DNA for the CDR3: TGTGCCAGCAGCAGATGGGGACAGGGTGGCGAGACCCAGTACTTC.

This rearrangement joins TRBV7-3 to TRBJ2-5; D might be TRBD2 (6 bases). The J call may not be correct, given that the DNA end is closer to TRBJ2-7. Looked up from germline, CDR1 is SGHTA and CDR2 is FQGTGA. The CDR3 is 15 residues long. CDR3 bases: TGTGCCAGCAGCCCCGCCGGAACTAGCTTCTACGAGCAGTACTTC. This sequence encodes CASSPAGTSFYEQYF.

This clonotype was observed a few times. This chain connects TRBV16 to TRBJ1-1; D ambiguous. V was pared by 2 bases and J by 0 bases, with 10 bases between. Per germline, CDR1 KGHSY and CDR2 FQNENV. This CDR3 contains 15 residues. As DNA, the CDR3 is TGTGCCAGCAGCCAAGGGCGGGATATGAACACTGAAGCTTTCTTT. Amino acids: CASSQGRDMNTEAFF.

This clonotype was seen many times. The chain combines TRBV5-1 with TRBJ1-6; D remains ambiguous. Germline V gene data show CDR1 as SGHRS and CDR2 as YFSETQ. This CDR3 region has 14 residues. The V end lost 0 bases, the J end lost 8 bases, and 9 bases lay between the germline ends. The CDR3 is CASSLEQIYSPLHF. CDR3 DNA sequence: TGCGCCAGCAGCTTGGAACAGATTTATTCACCCCTCCACTTT.